This T cell receptor beta chain was sequenced in a study of blood T cell repertoires in COVID-19. Overall study: Donors in the United States, Italy and Spain gave samples during acute or convalescent COVID-19.

TCRdb keeps only in-frame clones here, not all; method: immunoSEQ multiplex PCR. The sample records about 480,000 clones, less than 90% being singletons. Sequenced material: peripheral blood. The receptor's source is a woman aged 50 to 60 with COVID-19, enrolled during active disease.

The CDR3 DNA reads as TGTGCCAGCTCAACAGCCAGGGCGGGGGACTCTGAAGCTTTCTTT. Protein product: CASSTARAGDSEAFF. V usage is TRBV6-5 and J usage is TRBJ1-1; perhaps TRBD1 as D (5 bases). Germline CDR1 and CDR2: MNHEY and SVGAGI. V lost 8 bases to trimming and J lost 6 bases, with 22 bases between them. This CDR3 has 15 residues.